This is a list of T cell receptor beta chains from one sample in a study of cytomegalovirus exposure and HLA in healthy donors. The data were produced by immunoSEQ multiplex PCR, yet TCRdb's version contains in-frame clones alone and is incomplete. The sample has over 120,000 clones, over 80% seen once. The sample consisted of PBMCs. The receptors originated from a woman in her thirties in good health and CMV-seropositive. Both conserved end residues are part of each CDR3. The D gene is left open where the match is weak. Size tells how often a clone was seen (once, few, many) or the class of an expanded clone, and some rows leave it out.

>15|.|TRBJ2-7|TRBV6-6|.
CASSYNQGSSYEQYF
TGTGCCAGCAGTTACAACCAGGGAAGCTCCTACGAGCAGTACTTC
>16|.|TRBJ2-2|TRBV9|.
CASSVFGSANTGELFF
TGTGCCAGCAGCGTCTTCGGGAGCGCGAACACCGGGGAGCTGTTTTTT
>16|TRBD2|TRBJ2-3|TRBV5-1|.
CASSLGLAGDRNTQYF
TGCGCCAGCAGCTTGGGGCTAGCGGGGGATAGAAATACGCAGTATTTT
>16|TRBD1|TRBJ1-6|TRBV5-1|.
CASSPGQGVANSPLHF
TGCGCCAGCAGCCCGGGACAGGGGGTTGCAAACTCACCCCTCCACTTT
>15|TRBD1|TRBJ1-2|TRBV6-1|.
CASSDRTGANYGYTF
TGTGCCAGCAGTGATCGAACAGGGGCCAACTATGGCTACACCTTC
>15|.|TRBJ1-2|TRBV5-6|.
CASSLKAEGDRGYTF
TGTGCCAGCAGCTTGAAGGCCGAGGGGGACCGGGGCTACACCTTC
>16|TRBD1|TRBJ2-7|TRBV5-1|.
CASSLGGGTGFGEQYF
TGCGCCAGCAGCTTGGGGGGTGGGACAGGGTTCGGCGAGCAGTACTTC
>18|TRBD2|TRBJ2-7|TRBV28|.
CASTPPGTSGRGTYEQYF
TGTGCCAGCACCCCGCCCGGGACTAGCGGGAGGGGAACCTACGAGCAGTACTTC
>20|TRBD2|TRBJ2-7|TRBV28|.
CASSPGGVLFGREFGYEQYF
TGTGCCAGCAGCCCCGGGGGGGTTCTTTTTGGGCGGGAGTTTGGCTACGAGCAGTACTTC
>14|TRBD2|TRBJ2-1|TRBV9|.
CASSVGGGANEQFF
TGTGCCAGCAGCGTAGGCGGGGGGGCCAATGAGCAGTTCTTC
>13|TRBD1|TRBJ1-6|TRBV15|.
CATSRGGTGNLHF
TGTGCCACCAGCAGAGGGGGGACAGGGAACCTCCACTTT
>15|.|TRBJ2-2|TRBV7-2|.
CASSPEYWGDGELFF
TGTGCCAGCAGCCCGGAATATTGGGGGGACGGGGAGCTGTTTTTT
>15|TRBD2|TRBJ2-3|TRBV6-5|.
CASSYAGTTTDTQYF
TGTGCCAGCAGTTACGCGGGGACTACCACAGATACGCAGTATTTT
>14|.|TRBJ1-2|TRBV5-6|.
CASSLGQIFYGYTF
TGTGCCAGCAGCTTGGGGCAGATTTTCTATGGCTACACCTTC
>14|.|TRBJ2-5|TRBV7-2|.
CASSVNRAQETQYF
TGTGCCAGCAGCGTTAACAGGGCACAAGAGACCCAGTACTTC
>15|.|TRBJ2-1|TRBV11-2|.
CASSLELGSAGEQFF
TGTGCCAGCAGCTTAGAACTAGGCTCGGCCGGTGAGCAGTTCTTC
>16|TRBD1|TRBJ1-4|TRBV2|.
CASSSKGALFNEKLFF
TGTGCCAGCAGCTCCAAGGGGGCACTGTTTAATGAAAAACTGTTTTTT
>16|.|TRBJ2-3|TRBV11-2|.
CASSSQAGAYTHTQYF
TGTGCCAGCAGCTCGCAGGCGGGGGCTTATACACATACGCAGTATTTT
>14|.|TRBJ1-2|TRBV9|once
CASSLGTTWRGYTF
TGTGCCAGCAGCCTAGGGACTACCTGGCGGGGCTACACCTTC
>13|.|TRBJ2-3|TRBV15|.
CATSRDQVDTQYF
TGTGCCACCAGCAGAGATCAGGTGGATACGCAGTATTTT
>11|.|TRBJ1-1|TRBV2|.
CASRRQVKAFF
TGTGCCAGCAGGCGACAGGTAAAAGCTTTCTTT
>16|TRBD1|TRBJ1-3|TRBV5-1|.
CASSLAAGGSGNTIYF
TGCGCCAGCAGCTTGGCCGCAGGGGGCTCTGGAAACACCATATATTTT
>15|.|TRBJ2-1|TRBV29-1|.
CSVAPVSGSYNEQFF
TGCAGCGTTGCGCCCGTGAGCGGCTCCTACAATGAGCAGTTCTTC
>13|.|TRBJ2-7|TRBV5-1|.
CASSLLPRREQYF
TGCGCCAGCAGCCTACTCCCGCGTCGCGAGCAGTACTTC
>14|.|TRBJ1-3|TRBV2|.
CASSQVSSGNTIYF
TGTGCCAGCAGCCAGGTTTCCTCTGGAAACACCATATATTTT
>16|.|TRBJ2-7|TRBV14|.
CASSQAGSGSSYEQYF
TGTGCCAGCAGCCAAGCGGGTAGCGGCAGCTCCTACGAGCAGTACTTC
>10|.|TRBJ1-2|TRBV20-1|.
CNGGNYGYTF
TGCAACGGGGGGAACTATGGCTACACCTTC
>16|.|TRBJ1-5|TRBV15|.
CATSRDRRGRNQPQHF
TGTGCCACCAGCAGAGATCGCAGAGGGCGTAATCAGCCCCAGCATTTT
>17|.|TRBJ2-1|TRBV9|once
CASSVAGAGEGYNEQFF
TGTGCCAGCAGCGTAGCGGGGGCGGGAGAAGGCTACAATGAGCAGTTCTTC
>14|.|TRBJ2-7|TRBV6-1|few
CASREGTGRYEQYF
TGTGCCAGCAGGGAGGGGACCGGCCGCTACGAGCAGTACTTC
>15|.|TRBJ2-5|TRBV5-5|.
CASSLFGGMAETQYF
TGTGCCAGCAGCTTGTTCGGCGGGATGGCAGAGACCCAGTACTTC
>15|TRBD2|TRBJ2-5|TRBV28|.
CASSLAGGKQETQYF
TGTGCCAGCAGTTTAGCGGGGGGCAAACAAGAGACCCAGTACTTC
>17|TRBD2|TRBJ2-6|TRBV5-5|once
CASNAIAGSSGANVLTF
TGTGCCAGCAACGCTATAGCGGGCAGCTCTGGGGCCAACGTCCTGACTTTC
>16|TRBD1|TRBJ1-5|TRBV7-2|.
CASSQGAIPAHQPQHF
TGTGCCAGCAGCCAGGGGGCTATCCCTGCCCATCAGCCCCAGCATTTT
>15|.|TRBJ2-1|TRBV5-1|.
CASSGAHSSYNEQFF
TGCGCCAGCAGCGGGGCCCACAGCTCCTACAATGAGCAGTTCTTC
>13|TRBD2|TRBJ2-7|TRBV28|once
CASSLSPGLEQYF
TGTGCCAGCAGTTTATCCCCGGGACTAGAGCAGTACTTC
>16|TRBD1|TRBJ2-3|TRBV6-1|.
CASSERGHLGSDTQYF
TGTGCCAGCAGTGAAAGGGGGCACCTAGGGTCCGATACGCAGTATTTT
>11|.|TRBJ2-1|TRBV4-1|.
CASSQLNEQFF
TGCGCCAGCAGCCAACTAAATGAGCAGTTCTTC
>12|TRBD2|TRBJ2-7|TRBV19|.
CASSRGGYEQYF
TGTGCCAGTAGCCGGGGGGGGTACGAGCAGTACTTC
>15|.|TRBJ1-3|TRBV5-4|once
CASSLTQGGGNTIYF
TGTGCCAGCAGCTTAACGCAGGGTGGAGGAAACACCATATATTTT
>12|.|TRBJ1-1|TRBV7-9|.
CASSLADREAFF
TGTGCCAGCAGCTTAGCAGACAGGGAAGCTTTCTTT
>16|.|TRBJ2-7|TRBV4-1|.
CASSQEGAGAAYEQYF
TGCGCCAGCAGCCAAGAGGGTGCAGGGGCGGCCTACGAGCAGTACTTC
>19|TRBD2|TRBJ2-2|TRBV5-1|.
CASSLRGASGSFGSGELFF
TGCGCCAGCAGCTTGAGAGGGGCTAGCGGGAGTTTTGGTTCCGGGGAGCTGTTTTTT
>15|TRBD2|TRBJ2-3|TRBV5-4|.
CASSLSSGHSYTQYF
TGTGCCAGCAGCTTGTCTAGCGGGCACAGTTATACGCAGTATTTT
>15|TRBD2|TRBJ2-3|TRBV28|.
CASSPQGLAGDTQYF
TGTGCCAGCAGTCCCCAGGGACTAGCGGGAGATACGCAGTATTTT
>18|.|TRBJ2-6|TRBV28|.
CASSFRNRPYSGANVLTF
TGTGCCAGCAGTTTCAGGAACAGGCCCTACTCTGGGGCCAACGTCCTGACTTTC
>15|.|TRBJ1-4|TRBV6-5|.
CASSVRGAPNEKLFF
TGTGCCAGCAGCGTCCGGGGGGCTCCTAATGAAAAACTGTTTTTT
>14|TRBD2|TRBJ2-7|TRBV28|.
CASSLSLATYEQYF
TGTGCCAGCAGTTTATCACTAGCGACCTACGAGCAGTACTTC
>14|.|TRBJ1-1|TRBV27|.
CASSPTRGHTEAFF
TGTGCCAGCAGTCCTACTCGCGGGCACACTGAAGCTTTCTTT
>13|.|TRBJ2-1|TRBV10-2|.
CASWAQSYNEQFF
TGCGCCAGCTGGGCGCAATCCTACAATGAGCAGTTCTTC
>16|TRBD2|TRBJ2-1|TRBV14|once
CASSHRAGLGYNEQFF
TGTGCCAGCAGCCATAGAGCGGGATTGGGCTACAATGAGCAGTTCTTC
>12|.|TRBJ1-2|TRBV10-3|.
CAISESSYGYTF
TGTGCCATCAGTGAGTCGAGTTATGGCTACACCTTC
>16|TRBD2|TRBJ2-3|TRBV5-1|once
CASSSVGLAATDTQYF
TGCGCCAGCAGCTCTGTTGGACTAGCGGCCACAGATACGCAGTATTTT
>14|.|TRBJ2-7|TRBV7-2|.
CASSFTGTRDEQYF
TGTGCCAGCAGCTTCACCGGGACACGGGACGAGCAGTACTTC
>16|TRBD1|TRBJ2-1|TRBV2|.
CASSEFGQGALDEQFF
TGTGCCAGCAGTGAATTCGGACAGGGGGCTTTGGATGAGCAGTTCTTC
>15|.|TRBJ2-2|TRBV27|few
CASTRGWGNTGELFF
TGTGCCAGCACCAGAGGGTGGGGGAACACCGGGGAGCTGTTTTTT
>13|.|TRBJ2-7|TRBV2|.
CASSVAWTLEQYF
TGTGCCAGCAGTGTAGCATGGACTCTCGAGCAGTACTTC